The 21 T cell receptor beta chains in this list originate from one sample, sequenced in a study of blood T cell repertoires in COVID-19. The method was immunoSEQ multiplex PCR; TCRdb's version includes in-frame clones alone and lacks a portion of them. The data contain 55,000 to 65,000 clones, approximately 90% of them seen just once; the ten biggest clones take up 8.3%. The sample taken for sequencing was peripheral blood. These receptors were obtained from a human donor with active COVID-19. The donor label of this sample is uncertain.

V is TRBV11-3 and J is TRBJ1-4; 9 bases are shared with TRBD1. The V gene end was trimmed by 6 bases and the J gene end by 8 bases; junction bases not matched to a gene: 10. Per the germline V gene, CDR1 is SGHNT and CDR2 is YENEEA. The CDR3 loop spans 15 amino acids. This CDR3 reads CASSHPGQGSEKLFF. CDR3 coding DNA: TGTGCCAGCAGTCATCCGGGACAGGGAAGCGAAAAACTGTTTTTT.

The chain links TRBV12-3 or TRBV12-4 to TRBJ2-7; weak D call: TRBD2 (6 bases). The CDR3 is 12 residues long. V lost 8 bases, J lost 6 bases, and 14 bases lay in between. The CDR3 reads CASSRWGGEQYF. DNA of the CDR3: TGTGCCAGCTCCCGCTGGGGAGGCGAGCAGTACTTC.

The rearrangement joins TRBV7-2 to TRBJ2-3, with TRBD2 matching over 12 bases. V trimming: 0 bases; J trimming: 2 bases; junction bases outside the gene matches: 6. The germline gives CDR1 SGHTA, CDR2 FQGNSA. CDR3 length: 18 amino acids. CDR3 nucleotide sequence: TGTGCCAGCAGCTTAGCGGGACTAGCGGGTCATGTCACAGATACGCAGTATTTT. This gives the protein CASSLAGLAGHVTDTQYF.

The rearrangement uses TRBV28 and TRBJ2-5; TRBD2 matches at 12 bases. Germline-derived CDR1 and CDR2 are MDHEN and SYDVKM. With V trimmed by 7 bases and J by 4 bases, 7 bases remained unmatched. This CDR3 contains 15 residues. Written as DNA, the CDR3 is TGTGCCAGCACCCACCCGGGACTAGCGGGAGAGACCCAGTACTTC. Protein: CASTHPGLAGETQYF.

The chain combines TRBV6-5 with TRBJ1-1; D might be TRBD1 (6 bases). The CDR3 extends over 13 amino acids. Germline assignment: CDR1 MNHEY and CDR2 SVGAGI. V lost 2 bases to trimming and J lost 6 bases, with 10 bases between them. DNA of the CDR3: TGTGCCAGCAGTTACGGGGGCGCGGCTGAAGCTTTCTTT. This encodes CASSYGGAAEAFF.

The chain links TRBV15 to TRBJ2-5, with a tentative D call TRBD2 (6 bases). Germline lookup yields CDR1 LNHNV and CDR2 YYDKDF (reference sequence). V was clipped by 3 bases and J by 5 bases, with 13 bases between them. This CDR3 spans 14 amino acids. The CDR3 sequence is CATSSQLAGETQYF. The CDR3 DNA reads TGTGCCACCAGCAGCCAACTAGCCGGTGAGACCCAGTACTTC.

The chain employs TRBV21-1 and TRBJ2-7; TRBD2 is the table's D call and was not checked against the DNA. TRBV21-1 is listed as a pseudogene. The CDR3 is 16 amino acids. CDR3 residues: CASSEPLAGPAKEQYF. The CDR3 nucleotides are TGTGCCAGCAGCGAGCCCCTAGCGGGGCCTGCGAAGGAGCAGTACTTC.

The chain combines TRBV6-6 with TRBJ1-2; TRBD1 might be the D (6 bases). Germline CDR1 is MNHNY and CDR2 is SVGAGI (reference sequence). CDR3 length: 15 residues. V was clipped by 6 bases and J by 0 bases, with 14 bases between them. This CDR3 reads CASSDRRGANYGYTF. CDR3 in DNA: TGTGCCAGCAGCGACAGGCGAGGCGCTAACTATGGCTACACCTTC.

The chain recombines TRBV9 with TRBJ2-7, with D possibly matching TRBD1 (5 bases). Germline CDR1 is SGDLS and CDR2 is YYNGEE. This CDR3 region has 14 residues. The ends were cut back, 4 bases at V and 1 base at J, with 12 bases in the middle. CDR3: CASSFQTDSYEQYF. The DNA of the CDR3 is TGTGCCAGCAGCTTTCAGACAGATTCCTACGAGCAGTACTTC.

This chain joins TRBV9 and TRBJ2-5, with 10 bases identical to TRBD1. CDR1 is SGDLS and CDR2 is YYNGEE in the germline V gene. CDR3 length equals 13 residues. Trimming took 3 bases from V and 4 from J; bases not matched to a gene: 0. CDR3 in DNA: TGTGCCAGCAGCGGGACAGGGGGAGAGACCCAGTACTTC. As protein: CASSGTGGETQYF.

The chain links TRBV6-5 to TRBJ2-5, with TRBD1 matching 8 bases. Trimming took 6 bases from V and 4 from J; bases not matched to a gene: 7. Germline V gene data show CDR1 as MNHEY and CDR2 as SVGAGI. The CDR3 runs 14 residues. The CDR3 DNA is TGTGCCAGCAGCAGGACAGGGAGACTAGAGACCCAGTACTTC. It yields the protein CASSRTGRLETQYF.

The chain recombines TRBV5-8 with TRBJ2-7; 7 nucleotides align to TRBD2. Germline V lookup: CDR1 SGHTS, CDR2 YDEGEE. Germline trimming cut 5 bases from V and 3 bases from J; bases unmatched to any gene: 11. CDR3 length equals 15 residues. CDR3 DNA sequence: TGTGCCAGCAGTCATGAGACTAGCAGCAGCTACGAGCAGTACTTC. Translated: CASSHETSSSYEQYF.

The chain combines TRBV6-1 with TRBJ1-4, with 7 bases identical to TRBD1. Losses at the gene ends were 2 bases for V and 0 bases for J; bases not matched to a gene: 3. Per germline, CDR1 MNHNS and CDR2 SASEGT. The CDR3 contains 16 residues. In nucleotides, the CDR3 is TGTGCCAGCAGTGAACCGGGACAGACAACTAATGAAAAACTGTTTTTT. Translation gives CASSEPGQTTNEKLFF.

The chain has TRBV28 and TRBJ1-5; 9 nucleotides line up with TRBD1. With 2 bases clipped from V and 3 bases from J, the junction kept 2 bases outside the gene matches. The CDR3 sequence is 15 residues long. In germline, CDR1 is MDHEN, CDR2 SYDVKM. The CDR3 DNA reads TGTGCCAGCAGTTTAGGACAGGGGTACAATCAGCCCCAGCATTTT. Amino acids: CASSLGQGYNQPQHF.

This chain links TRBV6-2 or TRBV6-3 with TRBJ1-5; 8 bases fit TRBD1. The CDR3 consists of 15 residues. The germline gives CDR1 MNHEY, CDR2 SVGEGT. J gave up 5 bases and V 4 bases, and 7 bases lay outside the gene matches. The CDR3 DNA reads TGTGCCAGCAGTTCCCCAGGGGGCGCTTATCAGCCCCAGCATTTT. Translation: CASSSPGGAYQPQHF.

The CDR3: CSASARRRNTEAFF. Here the CDR3 DNA reads TGCAGTGCTAGTGCCCGACGGAGGAACACTGAAGCTTTCTTT. The rearrangement joins TRBV20-1 to TRBJ1-1; D unresolved. From germline, CDR1 is DFQATT and CDR2 SNEGSKA (reference sequence). V was cut by 3 bases and J by 1 base, with 12 bases left in between. There are 14 residues in the CDR3.

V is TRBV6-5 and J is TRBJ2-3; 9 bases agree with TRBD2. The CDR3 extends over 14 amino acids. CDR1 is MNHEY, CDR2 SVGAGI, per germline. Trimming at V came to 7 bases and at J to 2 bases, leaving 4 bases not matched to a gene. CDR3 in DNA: TGTGCCAGCACTAGCGGGAACCCCACAGATACGCAGTATTTT. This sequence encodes CASTSGNPTDTQYF.

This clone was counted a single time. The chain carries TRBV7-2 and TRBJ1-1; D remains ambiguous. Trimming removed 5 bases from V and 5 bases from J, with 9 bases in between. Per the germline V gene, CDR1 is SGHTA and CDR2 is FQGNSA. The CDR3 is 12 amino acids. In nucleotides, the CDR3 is TGTGCCAGCAGCCCCGGAGGGACTGAAGCTTTCTTT. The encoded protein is CASSPGGTEAFF.

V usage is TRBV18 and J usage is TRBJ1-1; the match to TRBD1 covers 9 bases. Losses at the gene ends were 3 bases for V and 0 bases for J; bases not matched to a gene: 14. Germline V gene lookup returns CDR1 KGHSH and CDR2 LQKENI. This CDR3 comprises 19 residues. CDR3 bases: TGTGCCAGCTCACCGCGTCCGGGACAGGGAGGGGGAATGAACACTGAAGCTTTCTTT. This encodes CASSPRPGQGGGMNTEAFF.

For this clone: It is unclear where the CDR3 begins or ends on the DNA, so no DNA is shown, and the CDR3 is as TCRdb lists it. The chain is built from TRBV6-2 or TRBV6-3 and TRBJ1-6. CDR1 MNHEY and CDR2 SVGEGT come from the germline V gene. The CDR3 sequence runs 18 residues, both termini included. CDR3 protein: CASSSLRRRGTPGSPLHF.

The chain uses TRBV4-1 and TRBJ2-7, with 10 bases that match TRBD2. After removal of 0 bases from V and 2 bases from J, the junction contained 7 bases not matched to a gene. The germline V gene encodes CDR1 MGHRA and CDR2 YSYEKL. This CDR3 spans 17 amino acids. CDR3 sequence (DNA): TGCGCCAGCAGCCAAGACGCTCAAGCGGGAGGGACCTACGAGCAGTACTTC. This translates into CASSQDAQAGGTYEQYF.